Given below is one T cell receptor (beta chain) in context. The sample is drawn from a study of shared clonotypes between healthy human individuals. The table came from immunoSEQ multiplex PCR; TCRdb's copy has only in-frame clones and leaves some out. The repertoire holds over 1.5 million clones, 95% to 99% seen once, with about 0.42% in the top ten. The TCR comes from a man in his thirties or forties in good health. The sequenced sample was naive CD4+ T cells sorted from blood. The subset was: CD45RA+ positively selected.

The CDR3 sequence: CASSQDLFWDIGRTKNIQYF. The CDR3 DNA is TGTGCCAGCAGCCAAGATTTGTTTTGGGATATTGGCCGCACCAAAAACATTCAGTACTTC. V and J are TRBV4-2 and TRBJ2-4; D unclear. Germline V gene data show CDR1 as LGHNA and CDR2 as YNFKEQ. V was shortened by 0 bases and J by 2 bases, with 23 bases between the two germline ends. The length of the CDR3 is 20 residues.